The 30 T cell receptor beta chains below were found in one sample sequenced in a study of T-cell memory formation after mild COVID-19 (dated by TCRdb to the early 2020s). The library relied on 5' RACE. Sequencing was performed on an Illumina NovaSeq 6000. TCRdb reran the public reads through fastp at Q25 and MiXCR, keeping productive beta chains. Every entry covers one CDR3 protein and lists the most common genes and DNA from its rows. This sample is represented by hundreds of thousands of distinct CDR3 sequences; 20% to 25% of them were singletons. The ten largest clones capture roughly 8.1% of the sample. The sample consisted of PBMCs or a T cell subset sorted from them (not recorded which). The source of these receptors is an adult woman who had mild COVID-19 (a few samples of this study predate the infection). The sample titles of this study are shuffled in the database, so cell type and time point are left out; the donor was told from shared clones.

This clonotype was seen only a few times. The rearrangement links TRBV30 to TRBJ2-7, with 9 bases matching TRBD1. Trimming at V came to 4 bases and at J to 6 bases, leaving 7 bases not matched to a gene. This CDR3 has 13 amino acids. Looked up from germline, CDR1 is GTSNPN and CDR2 is SVGIG (reference sequence). The CDR3 sequence: CAWNGQGKGEQYF. The CDR3 DNA sequence: TGTGCCTGGAATGGACAGGGGAAGGGCGAGCAGTACTTC.

This clonotype was seen repeatedly, ten times or more. The V call is TRBV18, the J call TRBJ2-5; D is uncertain. The CDR3 has 11 residues. V lost 3 bases, J lost 3 bases, and 2 bases lay in between. Germline CDR1 and CDR2: KGHSH and LQKENI. CDR3 sequence: CASSPKETQYF. DNA of the CDR3: TGTGCCAGCTCACCGAAAGAGACCCAGTACTTC.

The CDR3 reads CASSRQGISYNEQFF. CDR3 bases: TGTGCCAGCAGCAGACAGGGGATCTCCTACAATGAGCAGTTCTTC. The chain links TRBV6-5 to TRBJ2-1; 8 bases match TRBD1. V shed 6 bases, J shed 0 bases, and the junction held 4 bases outside the gene matches. The CDR3 loop spans 15 amino acids. Germline V lookup: CDR1 MNHEY, CDR2 SVGAGI.

This clonotype was found a few times. This sequence joins TRBV2 and TRBJ2-2; D gene ambiguous. V was trimmed by 5 bases and J by 6 bases, leaving 13 bases between them. The length of the CDR3 is 14 residues. CDR1 SNHLY and CDR2 FYNNEI come from the germline V gene. CDR3 amino acids: CASSRVERAGELFF. The DNA of the CDR3 is TGTGCCAGCAGTCGGGTGGAAAGGGCCGGGGAGCTGTTTTTT.

The chain recombines TRBV24-1 with TRBJ1-1; no reliable D call. The V gene lost 4 bases and the J gene lost 1 base, with 9 bases spanning the gap. CDR3 length: 14 amino acids. CDR1 is KGHDR, CDR2 SFDVKD, per germline. CDR3 residues: CATSDHSGNTEAFF. DNA for the CDR3: TGTGCCACCAGTGACCATTCAGGGAACACTGAAGCTTTCTTT.

The chain joins TRBV20-1 to TRBJ2-1; 7 bases are a match to TRBD2. Germline values: CDR1 DFQATT, CDR2 SNEGSKA (reference sequence). This CDR3 is 16 amino acids long. V lost 5 bases, J lost 6 bases, and 16 bases stayed unmatched. CDR3 sequence: CSAPGAGPLGTNEQFF. The CDR3 DNA is TGCAGTGCTCCGGGAGCGGGACCCCTCGGGACCAATGAGCAGTTCTTC.

This chain joins TRBV14 and TRBJ1-2; a possible D gene is TRBD1 (5 bases). V gave up 3 bases and J gave up 3 bases, with 8 bases separating them. Germline V gene sequence: CDR1 SGHDN, CDR2 FVKESK. This CDR3 has 13 amino acids. CDR3 bases: TGTGCCAGCAGCCAGAGAGGGGACTATGGCTACACCTTC. Translation gives CASSQRGDYGYTF.

The chain uses TRBV5-6 and TRBJ2-1; 10 bases agree with TRBD2. This CDR3 comprises 16 residues. Trimming cost V 7 bases and J 7 bases; bases outside gene matches: 14. Germline V gene lookup returns CDR1 SGHDT and CDR2 YYEEEE. The CDR3 loop reads CASGLKSGGAVNEQFF. CDR3 sequence (DNA): TGTGCCAGCGGATTAAAGAGCGGGGGGGCCGTAAATGAGCAGTTCTTC.

Only a few counts were recorded for this clonotype. The chain carries TRBV6-5 and TRBJ1-5; D gene uncertain. The CDR3 covers 14 residues. Germline V gives CDR1 MNHEY, CDR2 SVGAGI. V lost 6 bases, J lost 0 bases, and 9 bases lay in between. The CDR3 DNA reads TGTGCCAGCAGCGACACTAATAGCAATCAGCCCCAGCATTTT. Protein: CASSDTNSNQPQHF.

In its sample, this clonotype was seen a few times. The chain employs TRBV6-2 or TRBV6-3 and TRBJ1-1; no firm D call. The length of the CDR3 is 12 residues. In germline, CDR1 is MNHEY, CDR2 SVGEGT. Trimming stripped 5 bases from V and 11 bases from J, with 15 bases between. CDR3 DNA: TGTGCCAGCAGTATGGACCGAGCACAGGCTTTCTTT. Amino acid sequence: CASSMDRAQAFF.

The rearrangement joins TRBV4-2 to TRBJ2-2; unclear D gene. Trimming removed 1 base from V and 6 bases from J, with 6 bases in between. The germline V gene has CDR1 LGHNA and CDR2 YNFKEQ. CDR3 length: 13 residues. CDR3 region: CASSQVGSGELFF. DNA of the CDR3: TGTGCCAGCAGCCAAGTAGGGTCCGGGGAGCTGTTTTTT.

The chain recombines TRBV12-3 or TRBV12-4 with TRBJ1-5; D gene unclear. This CDR3 is built from 13 residues. The ends were cut back, 4 bases at V and 1 base at J, with 5 bases in the middle. The chain's CDR3 is CASSWASNQPQHF. In nucleotides, the CDR3 is TGTGCCAGCAGTTGGGCCAGCAATCAGCCCCAGCATTTT.

The chain recombines TRBV6-2 or TRBV6-3 with TRBJ2-3; TRBD1 matches 8 bases. This CDR3 has 15 amino acids. Germline CDR1 reads MNHEY; CDR2 reads SVGEGT. V lost 7 bases and J lost 9; bases outside the gene matches: 15. The CDR3 protein is CASKKTGVGGSTQYF. DNA for the CDR3: TGTGCCAGCAAGAAGACAGGGGTCGGGGGTTCAACGCAGTATTTT.

The chain employs TRBV11-2 and TRBJ2-7; 12 positions agree with TRBD1. Unmatched junction bases numbered 5, after V lost 9 bases and J lost 5 bases. The length of the CDR3 is 13 residues. Germline V gives CDR1 SGHAT, CDR2 FQNNGV. CDR3 coding DNA: TGTGCCAGAAGCCGGGACAGGGGGCACGAGCAGTACTTC. Protein sequence: CARSRDRGHEQYF.

This clonotype was detected only a few times. The chain couples TRBV30 to TRBJ1-2; 7 positions agree with TRBD1. The CDR3 length is 16 residues. The germline V gene has CDR1 GTSNPN and CDR2 SVGIG (reference sequence). The J segment lost 4 bases and the V segment lost 3 bases, leaving 14 bases of the junction unmatched. The CDR3 loop is CAWRRQGLISGYGYTF. CDR3 bases: TGTGCCTGGAGAAGACAGGGTCTCATCTCGGGCTATGGCTACACCTTC. The full variable domain, rest sourced from reference TRBV30 and TRBJ1-2, is SQTIHQWPATLVQPVGSPLSLECTVEGTSNPNLYWYRQAAGRGLQLLFYSVGIGQISSEVPQNLSASRPQDRQFILSSKKLLLSDSGFYLCAWRRQGLISGYGYTFGSGTRLTVV.

This clonotype was counted ten times or more. The chain joins TRBV24-1 to TRBJ2-2; 10 bases align to TRBD2. The CDR3 extends over 14 amino acids. Germline V gene data show CDR1 as KGHDR and CDR2 as SFDVKD. J gave up 4 bases and V 7 bases, and 2 bases lay outside the gene matches. DNA for the CDR3: TGTGCCACCAGAAGCGGGAGGGGCACCGGGGAGCTGTTTTTT. Its translation is CATRSGRGTGELFF.

The chain employs TRBV6-5 and TRBJ2-1; the match to TRBD2 covers 13 bases. The CDR3 is made up of 17 amino acids. From germline, CDR1 is MNHEY and CDR2 SVGAGI. J gave up 6 bases and V 6 bases, and 11 bases lay outside the gene matches. The chain's CDR3 is CASRPTGLAGRGNEQFF. Here the CDR3 DNA reads TGTGCCAGCAGGCCAACGGGACTAGCGGGGCGGGGCAATGAGCAGTTCTTC.

The genes are TRBV3-2 and TRBJ1-5; the table names TRBD1, a call not compared with the DNA. TRBV3-2 is listed as a pseudogene. The CDR3 runs 15 residues. CDR3 coding DNA: TGTGCCAGCAGCTCCCGGGACATCTTAAAGCAGCCCCAGCATTTT. It codes for CASSSRDILKQPQHF.

This clonotype has at least ten counts. The chain employs TRBV20-1 and TRBJ1-1; D is perhaps TRBD1 (6 bases). V was clipped by 1 base and J by 1 base, with 7 bases between them. Germline V lookup: CDR1 DFQATT, CDR2 SNEGSKA (reference sequence). The CDR3 loop spans 13 amino acids. CDR3 sequence (DNA): TGCAGTGCTAGAGGGACAGCGAACACTGAAGCTTTCTTT. Its protein product is CSARGTANTEAFF.

The V gene is TRBV12-3 or TRBV12-4, the J gene TRBJ1-1; a possible D gene is TRBD1 (5 bases). V lost 3 bases and J lost 3, with 14 bases in between. The CDR3 has 15 amino acids. This CDR3 is CASSFRTLRDTEAFF. DNA for the CDR3: TGTGCCAGCAGTTTCAGGACACTCAGGGACACTGAAGCTTTCTTT.

The chain links TRBV24-1 to TRBJ1-1; 10 bases are a match to TRBD1. The V gene's germline CDR1 is KGHDR and CDR2 SFDVKD. With 4 bases clipped from V and 6 bases from J, the junction kept 10 bases outside the gene matches. The CDR3 is 16 residues long. CDR3 in amino acids: CATSDNPRTGGAEAFF. The CDR3 nucleotides read TGTGCCACCAGTGACAATCCCCGGACAGGGGGAGCTGAAGCTTTCTTT.

A few counts support this clonotype. The chain joins TRBV7-2 to TRBJ1-5; D is unclear. The CDR3 runs to 14 residues. The ends were cut back, 3 bases at V and 5 bases at J, with 11 bases in the middle. Germline V gene sequence: CDR1 SGHTA, CDR2 FQGNSA. DNA of the CDR3: TGTGCCAGCAGCTTTTGGGGTCTCTATCAGCCCCAGCATTTT. Protein: CASSFWGLYQPQHF.

The sample holds many counts of this clonotype. The chain has TRBV4-1 and TRBJ2-1; maybe TRBD2 (7 bases). V lost 4 bases and J lost 7, with 14 bases in between. Germline CDR1 is MGHRA and CDR2 is YSYEKL. This CDR3 has 14 amino acids. The CDR3 bases are TGCGCCAGCAGCCGGGGGGGGCGGATGAATGAGCAGTTCTTC. Translating gives CASSRGGRMNEQFF.

This clonotype has just a few counts. Relative to the germline gene, one junction end is altered; a read error may explain this. This chain links TRBV5-5 with TRBJ2-3; 7 bases align to TRBD2. From germline, CDR1 is SGHKS and CDR2 YYEKEE (reference sequence). The CDR3 totals 15 residues. The CDR3 reads CASSPSGDRTDSQYF. DNA of the CDR3: TGTGCCAGCAGCCCCAGCGGGGACCGCACAGATTCGCAGTATTTT.

The chain is built from TRBV5-1 and TRBJ2-3, with a tentative D call TRBD2 (6 bases). The V and J ends lost 4 bases and 0 bases respectively, with 12 bases between them. The CDR3 runs to 15 residues. The germline V gene has CDR1 SGHRS and CDR2 YFSETQ. CDR3 bases: TGCGCCAGCAGCCTGTGGGGGGACAGCACAGATACGCAGTATTTT. Its protein product is CASSLWGDSTDTQYF.

The chain recombines TRBV6-5 with TRBJ2-1; 10 bases map to TRBD2. J was trimmed by 4 bases and V by 0 bases; bases with no gene match: 3. CDR3 length: 16 amino acids. Germline values: CDR1 MNHEY, CDR2 SVGAGI. The CDR3 protein is CASSYSRTSGYNEQFF. The CDR3 DNA sequence: TGTGCCAGCAGTTACTCGAGGACTAGCGGTTACAATGAGCAGTTCTTC.

This clonotype came up a few times. This sequence joins TRBV9 and TRBJ1-2, with a tentative D call TRBD1 (5 bases). CDR1 SGDLS and CDR2 YYNGEE come from the germline V gene. Deletions cut 3 bases from V and 4 bases from J, with 16 bases between. This CDR3 region has 15 residues. The CDR3 protein is CASSGPGAGLYGYTF. In DNA, the CDR3 is TGTGCCAGCAGCGGACCCGGGGCAGGGCTCTATGGCTACACCTTC.

The table lists this clonotype with many counts. The V call is TRBV5-1, the J call TRBJ1-4, with D hard to call. Per germline, CDR1 SGHRS and CDR2 YFSETQ. V lost 5 bases and J 0 bases, leaving 14 bases between the germline ends. The CDR3 is 16 amino acids. This chain's CDR3 is CASRDGARSTNEKLFF. As DNA, the CDR3 is TGCGCCAGCAGGGACGGAGCCCGGTCAACTAATGAAAAACTGTTTTTT.

This clonotype was seen more than once but under ten times. This rearrangement joins TRBV2 to TRBJ1-1, with a weak D call TRBD1 (5 bases). The CDR3 covers 14 residues. Germline CDR1 is SNHLY and CDR2 is FYNNEI. V was trimmed by 8 bases and J by 2 bases, leaving 15 bases between them. The CDR3, as DNA: TGTGCCAGCCAGATGTCCGGGGCAAACACTGAAGCTTTCTTT. Encoded protein: CASQMSGANTEAFF.

The chain employs TRBV20-1 and TRBJ1-6, with D possibly TRBD1 on 5 matching bases. Deletions cut 0 bases from V and 4 bases from J, with 13 bases between. Per the germline V gene, CDR1 is DFQATT and CDR2 is SNEGSKA (reference sequence). This CDR3 has 16 residues. The CDR3 reads CSARDPGNQYNSPLHF. CDR3 DNA sequence: TGCAGTGCTAGAGATCCAGGGAACCAGTATAATTCACCCCTCCACTTT.